A single sample gave rise to the 9 T cell receptor beta chains below, sequenced in a study. TCRdb used MiXCR to reprocess the RT-PCR reads, holding one entry per CDR3 protein. This table has about 680,000 distinct CDR3 sequences, 13% to 15% appearing once. Source material: memory CD4+ T cells from blood. These TCRs come from a female donor in good health, serving as a healthy control.

This chain uses TRBV7-9 with TRBJ2-1, with 11 bases identical to TRBD2. Germline V gene lookup returns CDR1 SEHNR and CDR2 FQNEAQ (reference sequence). The CDR3 is 17 residues long. V shed 6 bases, J shed 8 bases, and the junction held 15 bases outside the gene matches. CDR3: CASSLGLAGATVDEQFF. The CDR3 DNA sequence: TGTGCCAGCAGTCTCGGACTAGCGGGCGCCACTGTGGATGAGCAGTTCTTC.

V is TRBV15 and J is TRBJ1-2; the D gene is possibly TRBD1 (5 bases). Germline V gene sequence: CDR1 LNHNV, CDR2 YYDKDF (reference sequence). V lost 1 base to trimming and J lost 8 bases, with 14 bases between them. The CDR3 loop spans 14 amino acids. CDR3 amino acids: CATSRGDPTSGYTF. The CDR3 coding sequence is TGTGCCACCAGCAGAGGGGACCCCACGTCGGGCTACACCTTC. Supplemented by reference TRBV15 and TRBJ1-2, the full variable domain reads DAMVIQNPRYQVTQFGKPVTLSCSQTLNHNVMYWYQQKSSQAPKLLFHYYDKDFNNEADTPDNFQSRRPNTSFCFLDIRSPGLGDTAMYLCATSRGDPTSGYTFGSGTRLTVV.

The chain joins TRBV7-8 to TRBJ2-1; no firm D call. CDR3 length: 15 residues. CDR1 and CDR2 (germline): SGHVS, FQNEAQ. Trimming took off 5 bases at V and 3 bases at J, with 14 bases between the two ends. CDR3 sequence: CASSLRWGIYNEQFF. The DNA for the CDR3 is TGTGCCAGCAGCCTCCGCTGGGGAATCTACAATGAGCAGTTCTTC.

The chain carries TRBV12-3 or TRBV12-4 and TRBJ2-3, with D possibly TRBD2 on 8 matching bases. V shed 6 bases and J shed 2 bases, with 18 bases lying between them. This CDR3 spans 16 amino acids. CDR3 in DNA: TGTGCCAGCAGCCCTAGGGGGCGGGGGGACACAGATACGCAGTATTTT. Its translation: CASSPRGRGDTDTQYF.

This clonotype was observed a few times. V gene TRBV28 combines with J gene TRBJ2-5, with 11 positions matching TRBD1. Trimming took 8 bases from V and 5 from J; bases not matched to a gene: 10. Germline V gene data show CDR1 as MDHEN and CDR2 as SYDVKM. The CDR3 runs 15 residues. CDR3 DNA sequence: TGTGCCAGCGGGCCATGGACAGGGGGCTTGGAGACCCAGTACTTC. As protein: CASGPWTGGLETQYF.

This clonotype showed up many times. The V call is TRBV28, the J call TRBJ2-3; 7 bases line up with TRBD2. CDR3 length: 14 residues. Germline V gene data show CDR1 as MDHEN and CDR2 as SYDVKM. J gave up 0 bases and V 7 bases, and 4 bases lay outside the gene matches. CDR3 sequence: CASKAGTSTDTQYF. The DNA for the CDR3 is TGTGCCAGCAAAGCGGGAACTAGCACAGATACGCAGTATTTT.

Many counts were recorded for this clonotype. This chain joins TRBV15 and TRBJ2-3; no reliable D call. CDR1 is LNHNV and CDR2 is YYDKDF in the germline V gene (reference sequence). The CDR3 has 13 residues. V gave up 0 bases and J gave up 0 bases, with 1 base separating them. CDR3 region: CATSRDSTDTQYF. In nucleotides, the CDR3 is TGTGCCACCAGCAGAGATAGCACAGATACGCAGTATTTT.

This chain connects TRBV5-1 to TRBJ2-2, with TRBD1 identical over 9 bases. V was clipped by 4 bases and J by 2 bases; unmatched bases: 3. The CDR3 is 15 residues long. Germline values: CDR1 SGHRS, CDR2 YFSETQ. The CDR3 spells CASSRDRANTGELFF. In DNA form, the CDR3 reads TGCGCCAGCAGCAGGGACAGGGCCAACACCGGGGAGCTGTTTTTT.

This clonotype was detected many times. This rearrangement joins TRBV7-9 to TRBJ1-1, with unresolved D. V lost 5 bases and J 6 bases, leaving 13 bases between the germline ends. The CDR3 has 13 amino acids. Germline V CDR1 and CDR2: SEHNR, FQNEAQ (reference sequence). The CDR3 DNA is TGTGCCAGCAGCCCGACAAGGGAGTCTGAAGCTTTCTTT. This gives the protein CASSPTRESEAFF.